What follows is one TCR beta chain and its context. The target antigen is unknown. The record originates from a study of OX40 agonist ivuxolimab in advanced cancers. Findings and caveats of the study: Certain nonresponders likewise exhibited a low normalized T-cell clonal expansion.

Measured with immunoSEQ multiplex PCR; TCRdb has only the in-frame clones, and not every one. The sample records around 140,000 clones, 90% being singletons. Trimming removed 7 bases at V and 3 bases at J, with 10 bases between. There are 13 residues in the CDR3. Germline V gene lookup returns CDR1 SEHNR and CDR2 FQNEAQ (reference sequence). The sequence was obtained from an adult with an advanced solid tumor such as melanoma, head and neck, liver or kidney cancer. The chain has TRBV7-9 and TRBJ1-3; D gene unclear. The source material was CD4+ or CD8+ T cells sorted from blood, sampled in a trial of the OX40 agonist ivuxolimab. The CDR3 DNA is TGTGCCAGCACCCGAACCGGTGGAAACACCATATATTTT. It translates to CASTRTGGNTIYF. The whole variable domain, remainder taken from reference TRBV7-9 and TRBJ1-3, is DTGVSQNPRHKITKRGQNVTFRCDPISEHNRLYWYRQTLGQGPEFLTYFQNEAQLEKSRLLSDRFSAERPKGSFSTLEIQRTEQGDSAMYLCASTRTGGNTIYFGEGSWLTVV.